The 27 T cell receptor beta chains in this list originate from one sample, sequenced in a study of early T cells in non-severe SARS-CoV-2 infection. TCRdb reprocessed the 5' RACE reads with MiXCR, giving one entry per CDR3 protein. The sample records under 70,000 distinct CDR3 sequences, roughly an eighth being singletons. The input for sequencing was whole blood, taken at baseline. These receptors came from an adult who was a healthcare worker with PCR-confirmed SARS-CoV-2 infection or an uninfected control (not recorded which).

The chain is built from TRBV3-1 and TRBJ1-1; 7 bases match TRBD1. The CDR3 length is 14 residues. The J segment lost 1 base and the V segment lost 3 bases, leaving 2 bases of the junction unmatched. Germline values: CDR1 LGHDT, CDR2 YNNKEL (reference sequence). The CDR3 DNA reads as TGTGCCAGCAGCCAGAGGACAGGGAACACTGAAGCTTTCTTT. It translates to CASSQRTGNTEAFF.

In this sample, this clonotype turned up a few times. The V gene is TRBV6-2 or TRBV6-3, the J gene TRBJ1-1; maybe TRBD1 (5 bases). V gave up 5 bases and J gave up 4 bases, with 8 bases separating them. The germline CDR1 and CDR2 sequences are MNHEY and SVGEGT. This CDR3 is 12 amino acids long. The CDR3 loop is CASSVRGTEAFF. The CDR3 nucleotides read TGTGCCAGCAGTGTTAGGGGCACTGAAGCTTTCTTT.

The chain uses TRBV20-1 and TRBJ2-5, with 7 nucleotides matching TRBD1. The germline CDR1 and CDR2 sequences are DFQATT and SNEGSKA (reference sequence). With V trimmed by 0 bases and J by 2 bases, 6 bases remained unmatched. The CDR3 extends over 15 amino acids. This CDR3 reads CSARDQDRRQETQYF. CDR3 nucleotide sequence: TGCAGTGCTAGAGATCAGGACAGGCGGCAAGAGACCCAGTACTTC.

The V and J genes are TRBV15 and TRBJ2-5; 8 nucleotides align to TRBD1. The germline gives CDR1 LNHNV, CDR2 YYDKDF (reference sequence). Trimming at V came to 5 bases and at J to 4 bases, leaving 3 bases not matched to a gene. The CDR3 is 13 residues long. The CDR3: CATSQTGAETQYF. In DNA, the CDR3 is TGTGCCACCAGCCAGACAGGGGCAGAGACCCAGTACTTC.

This sequence joins TRBV7-8 and TRBJ1-2; 8 bases align to TRBD1. Germline V gene lookup returns CDR1 SGHVS and CDR2 FQNEAQ. The CDR3 contains 15 residues. Trimming took 2 bases from V and 0 from J; bases not matched to a gene: 2. CDR3 amino acids: CASSLQGATNYGYTF. Here the CDR3 DNA reads TGTGCCAGCAGCTTACAGGGGGCAACTAACTATGGCTACACCTTC.

The rearrangement uses TRBV11-2 and TRBJ1-5; D possibly corresponds to TRBD1 (6 bases). The CDR3 consists of 15 residues. In germline, CDR1 is SGHAT, CDR2 FQNNGV. V dropped 1 base and J dropped 6 bases, with 13 bases sitting between them. CDR3 in DNA: TGTGCCAGCAGCTTAGCACAGGGAAAGGGTCAGCCCCAGCATTTT. Protein product: CASSLAQGKGQPQHF.

This sequence joins TRBV7-3 and TRBJ2-3; either TRBD1 or TRBD2 may supply D (5 bases each). V was pared by 2 bases and J by 0 bases, with 6 bases between. Germline-derived CDR1 and CDR2 are SGHTA and FQGTGA. The CDR3 sequence is 14 residues long. This chain's CDR3 is CASSLGDSTDTQYF. The CDR3 region has the DNA TGTGCCAGCAGCTTAGGGGACAGCACAGATACGCAGTATTTT.

The V and J genes are TRBV7-9 and TRBJ2-2, with 9 nucleotides matching TRBD1. After removal of 1 base from V and 2 bases from J, the junction contained 5 bases not matched to a gene. The CDR3 has 17 amino acids. CDR1 and CDR2 (germline): SEHNR, FQNEAQ (reference sequence). CDR3 in amino acids: CASSLGGTGFNTGELFF. CDR3 nucleotide sequence: TGTGCCAGCAGCTTAGGAGGGACAGGGTTCAACACCGGGGAGCTGTTTTTT.

The chain has TRBV5-1 and TRBJ2-5; TRBD2 is a possible D gene (6 bases). V was trimmed by 2 bases and J by 4 bases, leaving 15 bases between them. The V gene's germline CDR1 is SGHRS and CDR2 YFSETQ. The CDR3 is 15 amino acids. The CDR3 DNA reads TGCGCCAGCAGCTTTTCGGCTAGCGTAGGAGAGACCCAGTACTTC. Translated: CASSFSASVGETQYF.

This clonotype was detected ten times or more. The CDR3 nucleotides are TGTGCCAGCAGTTTATATTGGGGGGGGAGCTCCTACGAGCAGTACTTC. It translates to CASSLYWGGSSYEQYF. The chain is built from TRBV27 and TRBJ2-7; TRBD2 matches 7 bases. The ends lost 1 base at V and 0 bases at J; junction bases unmatched: 6. Germline V gives CDR1 MNHEY, CDR2 SMNVEV (reference sequence). CDR3 length equals 16 residues.

J is TRBJ1-1 and V is TRBV10-1; D is unclear. CDR1 WNHNN and CDR2 SYGVQD come from the germline V gene (reference sequence). The CDR3 runs 18 residues. The V gene lost 0 bases and the J gene lost 4 bases, with 21 bases spanning the gap. In DNA, the CDR3 is TGCGCCAGCAGTGAGTCTTTCGGAGAGACGGTCCATTTCACTGAAGCTTTCTTT. Translating gives CASSESFGETVHFTEAFF.

DNA for the CDR3: TGTGCCAGGAGGACAGGGGACGGCACAGATACGCAGTATTTT. Protein: CARRTGDGTDTQYF. This rearrangement joins TRBV2 to TRBJ2-3; 9 bases are shared with TRBD1. V shed 9 bases and J 1 base; nucleotides not matched to a gene: 5. The CDR3 is 14 amino acids. Germline V gene data show CDR1 as SNHLY and CDR2 as FYNNEI. The entire variable domain, with the rest obtained from reference TRBV2 and TRBJ2-3, is as follows: EPEVTQTPSHQVTQMGQEVILRCVPISNHLYFYWYRQILGQKVEFLVSFYNNEISEKSEIFDDQFSVERPDGSNFTLKIRSTKLEDSAMYFCARRTGDGTDTQYFGPGTRLTVL.

The chain recombines TRBV6-2 or TRBV6-3 with TRBJ1-6; D might be TRBD1 (5 bases). V lost 2 bases, J lost 9 bases, and 11 bases lay in between. Germline CDR1 and CDR2: MNHEY and SVGEGT. The CDR3 covers 14 residues. Here the CDR3 DNA reads TGTGCCAGCAGTTACGCCAGGGAGAGTTCACCCCTCCACTTT. It yields the protein CASSYARESSPLHF.

This clonotype was counted a few times. The V call is TRBV29-1, the J call TRBJ2-3; TRBD1 agrees at 7 bases. CDR3 length equals 14 residues. Trimming cost V 6 bases and J 0 bases; bases outside gene matches: 6. Germline-derived CDR1 and CDR2 are SQVTM and ANQGSEA. CDR3 sequence (DNA): TGCAGCGTCGCCACAGGGGTGAGCACAGATACGCAGTATTTT. Protein: CSVATGVSTDTQYF.

There are many counts of this clonotype. The chain couples TRBV12-3 or TRBV12-4 to TRBJ2-1; TRBD2 aligns across 8 bases. The trim removed 3 bases at V and 6 bases at J, leaving 10 bases unmatched. The CDR3 spans 16 residues. DNA of the CDR3: TGTGCCAGCAGTTTTAGTCCGGGGACTAGGTCCAATGAGCAGTTCTTC. Protein: CASSFSPGTRSNEQFF.

This clonotype was observed a few times. The junction differs from germline at one of its ends, possibly a read error. The chain carries TRBV5-4 and TRBJ1-1; D is unclear. The CDR3 covers 13 residues. CDR1 is SGHNT and CDR2 is YYREEE in the germline V gene (reference sequence). As DNA, the CDR3 is TGTGCCAGCAGCTTGGTAGTTGACACTGAAGTTTTCTTT. Translated: CASSLVVDTEVFF.

This clonotype was seen at least ten times. The chain is built from TRBV20-1 and TRBJ2-1; 13 bases fit TRBD2. Germline V gene lookup returns CDR1 DFQATT and CDR2 SNEGSKA (reference sequence). Trimming cost V 6 bases and J 5 bases; bases outside gene matches: 7. This CDR3 contains 15 residues. The CDR3 protein is CSAPRTSGGNNEQFF. The CDR3 bases are TGCAGTGCGCCCCGGACTAGCGGGGGAAACAATGAGCAGTTCTTC.

This clonotype was counted at least ten times. The J gene is TRBJ2-6, the V gene TRBV20-1; D remains unclear. The germline V and J ends were trimmed by 3 bases and 0 bases, with 9 bases remaining between them. The germline CDR1 and CDR2 sequences are DFQATT and SNEGSKA (reference sequence). This CDR3 has 15 amino acids. The CDR3: CSARTVSSGANVLTF. The CDR3 nucleotides are TGCAGTGCTAGGACGGTCAGCTCTGGGGCCAACGTCCTGACTTTC.

The table lists this clonotype with many counts. The chain joins TRBV7-2 to TRBJ2-3; D gene uncertain. V lost 5 bases to trimming and J lost 4 bases, with 10 bases between them. The CDR3 extends over 13 amino acids. Germline CDR1 is SGHTA and CDR2 is FQGNSA. The CDR3 DNA follows: TGTGCCAGCAGCATATCACTCCCAGATACGCAGTATTTT. This sequence encodes CASSISLPDTQYF.

This clonotype was seen repeatedly, ten times or more. DNA of the CDR3: TGTGCCAGCAGCCCTTCCTTAGGGGTGGCCTACAATGAGCAGTTCTTC. Amino acids: CASSPSLGVAYNEQFF. This chain links TRBV7-3 with TRBJ2-1; TRBD1 is a possible D gene (5 bases). CDR1 and CDR2 (germline): SGHTA, FQGTGA. The CDR3 length is 16 residues. V shed 5 bases and J shed 2 bases, with 16 bases lying between them. The full variable domain, with the rest looked up from reference TRBV7-3 and TRBJ2-1, is GAGVSQTPSNKVTEKGKYVELRCDPISGHTALYWYRQSLGQGPEFLIYFQGTGAADDSGLPNDRFFAVRPEGSVSTLKIQRTERGDSAVYLCASSPSLGVAYNEQFFGPGTRLTVL.

This sequence joins TRBV6-5 and TRBJ2-7; 9 positions agree with TRBD2. CDR1 is MNHEY and CDR2 is SVGAGI in the germline V gene. V shed 4 bases, J shed 4 bases, and the junction held 8 bases outside the gene matches. The CDR3 covers 15 residues. The CDR3 nucleotides read TGTGCCAGCAGTTTCGGGCGGGAGGGCCTGTACGAGCAGTACTTC. Protein: CASSFGREGLYEQYF.

The rearrangement joins TRBV7-9 to TRBJ2-7; TRBD1 aligns across 8 bases. This CDR3 is 16 amino acids long. Germline V CDR1 and CDR2: SEHNR, FQNEAQ (reference sequence). J gave up 5 bases and V 4 bases, and 13 bases lay outside the gene matches. The CDR3 nucleotides read TGTGCCAGCAGCTCACCAGACAGGGGTTTTCTGAACGAGCAGTACTTC. It specifies CASSSPDRGFLNEQYF.

The rearrangement links TRBV7-3 to TRBJ2-1; the D call may be TRBD1 or TRBD2 (6 bases each). Germline V gives CDR1 SGHTA, CDR2 FQGTGA. The V end lost 2 bases, the J end lost 0 bases, and 11 bases lay between the germline ends. This CDR3 region has 16 residues. CDR3: CASSLLGGSSYNEQFF. The CDR3 DNA follows: TGTGCCAGCAGCTTATTAGGGGGGAGCTCCTACAATGAGCAGTTCTTC. The variable domain in full, completed from reference TRBV7-3 and TRBJ2-1, reads GAGVSQTPSNKVTEKGKYVELRCDPISGHTALYWYRQSLGQGPEFLIYFQGTGAADDSGLPNDRFFAVRPEGSVSTLKIQRTERGDSAVYLCASSLLGGSSYNEQFFGPGTRLTVL.

This clonotype has at least ten counts. The chain uses TRBV7-2 and TRBJ1-2, with TRBD1 as a possible D gene (6 bases). The CDR3 is 15 residues long. CDR1 and CDR2 from the germline V gene are SGHTA and FQGNSA. V gave up 3 bases and J gave up 8 bases, with 19 bases separating them. The CDR3 is CASSFFSGGRDGYTF. The CDR3 DNA is TGTGCCAGCAGCTTCTTTAGCGGGGGCCGAGACGGCTACACCTTC. The full variable domain, with the rest looked up from reference TRBV7-2 and TRBJ1-2, is GAGVSQSPSNKVTEKGKDVELRCDPISGHTALYWYRQSLGQGLEFLIYFQGNSAPDKSGLPSDRFSAERTGGSVSTLTIQRTQQEDSAVYLCASSFFSGGRDGYTFGSGTRLTVV.

The chain combines TRBV5-1 with TRBJ2-3, with D possibly TRBD1 on 5 matching bases. CDR3 size: 14 residues. V lost 4 bases and J lost 5, with 14 bases in between. Germline CDR1 SGHRS, CDR2 YFSETQ. This chain's CDR3 is CASSLGPYLDTQYF. The CDR3 DNA follows: TGCGCCAGCAGCCTGGGGCCCTATTTAGATACGCAGTATTTT. The variable domain in full, with the rest retrieved from reference TRBV5-1 and TRBJ2-3, is KAGVTQTPRYLIKTRGQQVTLSCSPISGHRSVSWYQQTPGQGLQFLFEYFSETQRNKGNFPGRFSGRQFSNSRSEMNVSTLELGDSALYLCASSLGPYLDTQYFGPGTRLTVL.

This clonotype was counted at least ten times. The genes are TRBV7-3 and TRBJ2-3; TRBD2 matches at 9 bases. J gave up 0 bases and V 5 bases, and 3 bases lay outside the gene matches. Germline V gene data show CDR1 as SGHTA and CDR2 as FQGTGA. This CDR3 is 15 amino acids long. CDR3 amino acids: CASSRAGGSTDTQYF. The DNA of the CDR3 is TGTGCCAGCAGCCGAGCGGGAGGTAGCACAGATACGCAGTATTTT.

This clonotype has more than one count but fewer than ten. This CDR3 is CASSQTGGDEQFF. CDR3 coding DNA: TGCGCCAGCAGCCAAACAGGGGGCGACGAGCAGTTCTTC. The chain carries TRBV4-3 and TRBJ2-1; TRBD1 matches at 9 bases. CDR3 length: 13 amino acids. Per germline, CDR1 LGHNA and CDR2 YSLEER. V lost 2 bases and J lost 10; bases outside the gene matches: 3.